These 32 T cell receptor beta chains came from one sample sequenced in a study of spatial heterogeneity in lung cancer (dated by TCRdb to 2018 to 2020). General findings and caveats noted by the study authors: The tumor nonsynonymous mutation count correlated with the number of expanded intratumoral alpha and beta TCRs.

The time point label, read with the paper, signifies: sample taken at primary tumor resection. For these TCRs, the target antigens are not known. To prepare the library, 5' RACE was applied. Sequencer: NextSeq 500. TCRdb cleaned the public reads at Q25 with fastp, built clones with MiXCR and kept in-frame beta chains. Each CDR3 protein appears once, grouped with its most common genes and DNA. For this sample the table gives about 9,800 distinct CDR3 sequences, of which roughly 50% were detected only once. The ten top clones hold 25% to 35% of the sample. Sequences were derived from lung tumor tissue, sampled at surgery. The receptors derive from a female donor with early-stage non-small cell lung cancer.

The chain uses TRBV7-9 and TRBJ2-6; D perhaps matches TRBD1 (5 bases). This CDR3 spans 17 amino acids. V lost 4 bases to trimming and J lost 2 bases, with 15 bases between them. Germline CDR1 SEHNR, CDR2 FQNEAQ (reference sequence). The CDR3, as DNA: TGTGCCAGCAGCTCCCGGGCCAGCAGGGCTGGGGCCAACGTCCTGACTTTC. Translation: CASSSRASRAGANVLTF.

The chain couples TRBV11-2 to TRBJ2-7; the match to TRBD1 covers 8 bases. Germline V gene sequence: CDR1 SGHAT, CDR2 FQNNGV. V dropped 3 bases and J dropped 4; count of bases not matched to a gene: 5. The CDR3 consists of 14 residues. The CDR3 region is CASSFGQGGYEQYF. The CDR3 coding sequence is TGTGCCAGCAGCTTCGGACAGGGCGGGTACGAGCAGTACTTC.

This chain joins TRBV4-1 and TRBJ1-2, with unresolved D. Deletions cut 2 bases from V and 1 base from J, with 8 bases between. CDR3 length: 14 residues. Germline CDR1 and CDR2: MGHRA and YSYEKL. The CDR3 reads CASSQRVRNYGYTF. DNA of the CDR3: TGCGCCAGCAGCCAAAGGGTCCGTAACTATGGCTACACCTTC.

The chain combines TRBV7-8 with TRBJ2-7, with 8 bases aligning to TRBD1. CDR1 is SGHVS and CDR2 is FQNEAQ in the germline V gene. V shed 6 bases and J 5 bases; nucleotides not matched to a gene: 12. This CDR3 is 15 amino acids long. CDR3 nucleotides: TGTGCCAGCAGACTACCCGGACAGGGACCCGACGAGCAGTACTTC. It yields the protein CASRLPGQGPDEQYF.

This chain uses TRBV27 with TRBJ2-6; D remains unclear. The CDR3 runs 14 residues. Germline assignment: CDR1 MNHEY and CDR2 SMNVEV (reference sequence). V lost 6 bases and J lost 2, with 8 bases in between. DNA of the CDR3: TGTGCCAGCAGCCCAGGACCTGGGGCCAACGTCCTGACTTTC. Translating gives CASSPGPGANVLTF. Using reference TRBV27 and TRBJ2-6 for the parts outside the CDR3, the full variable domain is EAQVTQNPRYLITVTGKKLTVTCSQNMNHEYMSWYRQDPGLGLRQIYYSMNVEVTDKGDVPEGYKVSRKEKRNFPLILESPSPNQTSLYFCASSPGPGANVLTFGAGSRLTVL.

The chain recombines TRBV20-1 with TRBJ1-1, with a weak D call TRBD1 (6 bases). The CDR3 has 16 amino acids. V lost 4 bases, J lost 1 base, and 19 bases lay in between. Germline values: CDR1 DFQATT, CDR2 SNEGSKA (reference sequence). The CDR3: CSANLIRGHPNTEAFF. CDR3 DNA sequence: TGCAGTGCTAATCTAATAAGGGGACACCCGAACACTGAAGCTTTCTTT.

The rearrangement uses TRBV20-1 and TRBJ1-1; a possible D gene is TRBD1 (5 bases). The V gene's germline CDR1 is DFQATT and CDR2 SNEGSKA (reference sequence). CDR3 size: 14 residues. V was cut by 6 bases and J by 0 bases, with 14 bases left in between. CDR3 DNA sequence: TGCAGTGCCTTAGACAGCCCAATGAACACTGAAGCTTTCTTT. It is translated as CSALDSPMNTEAFF.

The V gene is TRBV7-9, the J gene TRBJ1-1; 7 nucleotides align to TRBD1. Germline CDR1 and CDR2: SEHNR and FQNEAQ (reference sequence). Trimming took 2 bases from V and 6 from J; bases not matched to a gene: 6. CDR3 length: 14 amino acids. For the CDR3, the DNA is TGTGCCAGCAGCTTACATTCAGGGGGATCTGAAGCTTTCTTT. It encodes CASSLHSGGSEAFF.

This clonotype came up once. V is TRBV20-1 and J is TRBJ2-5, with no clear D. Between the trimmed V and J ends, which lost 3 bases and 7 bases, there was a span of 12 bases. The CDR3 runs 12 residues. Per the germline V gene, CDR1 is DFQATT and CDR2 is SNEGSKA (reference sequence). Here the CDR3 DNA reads TGCAGTGCTAGTCTGGTGGCGGCGACCCAGTACTTC. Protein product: CSASLVAATQYF.

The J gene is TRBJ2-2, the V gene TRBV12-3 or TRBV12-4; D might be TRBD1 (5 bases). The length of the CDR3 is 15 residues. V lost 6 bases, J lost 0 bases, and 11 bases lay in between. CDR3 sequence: CASRRTYTNTGELFF. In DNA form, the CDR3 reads TGTGCCAGCAGGAGGACATATACGAACACCGGGGAGCTGTTTTTT.

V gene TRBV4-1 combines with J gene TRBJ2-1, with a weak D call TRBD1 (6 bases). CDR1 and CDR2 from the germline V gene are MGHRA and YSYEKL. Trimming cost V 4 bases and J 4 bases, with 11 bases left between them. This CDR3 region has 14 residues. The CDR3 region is CASSRRGQYNEQFF. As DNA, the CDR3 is TGCGCCAGCAGCCGCAGGGGACAATACAATGAGCAGTTCTTC.

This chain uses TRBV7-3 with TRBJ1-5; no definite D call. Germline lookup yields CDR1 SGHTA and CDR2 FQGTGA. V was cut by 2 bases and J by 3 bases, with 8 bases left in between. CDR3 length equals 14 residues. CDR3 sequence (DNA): TGTGCCAGCAGCTTAGGAGAGTACAATCAGCCCCAGCATTTT. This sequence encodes CASSLGEYNQPQHF. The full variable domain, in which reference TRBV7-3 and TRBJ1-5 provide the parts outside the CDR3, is GAGVSQTPSNKVTEKGKYVELRCDPISGHTALYWYRQSLGQGPEFLIYFQGTGAADDSGLPNDRFFAVRPEGSVSTLKIQRTERGDSAVYLCASSLGEYNQPQHFGDGTRLSIL.

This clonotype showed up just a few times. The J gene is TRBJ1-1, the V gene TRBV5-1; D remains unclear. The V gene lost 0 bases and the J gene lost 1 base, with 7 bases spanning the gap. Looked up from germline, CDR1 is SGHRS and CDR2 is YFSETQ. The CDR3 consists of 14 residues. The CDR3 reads CASSLAGENTEAFF. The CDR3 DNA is TGCGCCAGCAGCTTGGCCGGCGAGAACACTGAAGCTTTCTTT.

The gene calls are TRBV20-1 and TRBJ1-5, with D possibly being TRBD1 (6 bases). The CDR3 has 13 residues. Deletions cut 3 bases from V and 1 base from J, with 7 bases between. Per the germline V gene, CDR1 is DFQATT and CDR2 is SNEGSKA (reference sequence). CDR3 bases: TGCAGTGCTAGTACAGGGAGCAATCAGCCCCAGCATTTT. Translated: CSASTGSNQPQHF.

CDR3 sequence: CASTLEPGLNTGELFF. CDR3 coding DNA: TGTGCCAGCACCCTCGAACCGGGACTTAACACCGGGGAGCTGTTTTTT. The V gene is TRBV27, the J gene TRBJ2-2; a possible D gene is TRBD2 (6 bases). The CDR3 is 16 amino acids. V shed 7 bases and J shed 2 bases, with 17 bases lying between them. CDR1 is MNHEY and CDR2 is SMNVEV in the germline V gene (reference sequence).

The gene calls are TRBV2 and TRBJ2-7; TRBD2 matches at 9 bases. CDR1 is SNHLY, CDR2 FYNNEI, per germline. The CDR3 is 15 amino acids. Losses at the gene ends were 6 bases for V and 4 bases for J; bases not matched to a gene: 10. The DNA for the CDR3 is TGTGCCAGCAGGGGATTGGGACTAGCCGGATACGAGCAGTACTTC. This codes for CASRGLGLAGYEQYF.

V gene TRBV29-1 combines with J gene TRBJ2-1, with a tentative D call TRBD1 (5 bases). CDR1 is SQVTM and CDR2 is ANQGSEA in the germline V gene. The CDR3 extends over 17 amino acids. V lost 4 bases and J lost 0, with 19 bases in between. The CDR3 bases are TGCAGCGTTGGTAGGGGTGGTGTGGCCCTCTCCTACAATGAGCAGTTCTTC. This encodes CSVGRGGVALSYNEQFF.

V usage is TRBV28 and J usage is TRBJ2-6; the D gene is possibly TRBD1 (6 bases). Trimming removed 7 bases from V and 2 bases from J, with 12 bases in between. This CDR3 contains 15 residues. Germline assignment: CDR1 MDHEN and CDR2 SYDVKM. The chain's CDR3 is CASTLGGTGANVLTF. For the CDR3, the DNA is TGTGCCAGCACTCTAGGGGGAACTGGGGCCAACGTCCTGACTTTC.

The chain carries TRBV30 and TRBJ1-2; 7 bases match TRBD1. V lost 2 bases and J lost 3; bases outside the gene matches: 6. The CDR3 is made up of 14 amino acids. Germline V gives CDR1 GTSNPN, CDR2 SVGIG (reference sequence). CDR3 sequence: CAWSLGGTDYGYTF. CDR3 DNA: TGTGCCTGGAGTTTAGGGGGGACAGACTATGGCTACACCTTC.

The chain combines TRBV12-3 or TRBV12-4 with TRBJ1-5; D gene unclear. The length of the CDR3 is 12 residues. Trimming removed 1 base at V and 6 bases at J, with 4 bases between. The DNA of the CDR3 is TGTGCCAGCAGTTTAGTGGGTCAGCCCCAGCATTTT. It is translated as CASSLVGQPQHF.

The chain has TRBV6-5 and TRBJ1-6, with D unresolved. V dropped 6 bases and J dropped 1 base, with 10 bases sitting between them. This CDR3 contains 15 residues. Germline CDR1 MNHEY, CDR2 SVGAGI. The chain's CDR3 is CASSRRGSYNSPLHF. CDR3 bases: TGTGCCAGCAGCCGCCGAGGGTCCTATAATTCACCCCTCCACTTT.

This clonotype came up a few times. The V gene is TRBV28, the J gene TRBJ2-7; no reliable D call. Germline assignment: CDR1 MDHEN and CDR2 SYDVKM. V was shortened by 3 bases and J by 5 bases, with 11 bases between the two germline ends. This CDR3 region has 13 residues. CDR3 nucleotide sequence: TGTGCCAGCAGTTTTCCCCGTGGGGACGAGCAGTACTTC. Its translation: CASSFPRGDEQYF.

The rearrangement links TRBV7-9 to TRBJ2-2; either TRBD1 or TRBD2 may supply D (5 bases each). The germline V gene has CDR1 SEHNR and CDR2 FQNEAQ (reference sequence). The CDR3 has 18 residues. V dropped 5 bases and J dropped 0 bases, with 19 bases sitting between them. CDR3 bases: TGTGCCAGCAGCGCCCGAGGGGTTCAGGGATCGAACACCGGGGAGCTGTTTTTT. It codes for CASSARGVQGSNTGELFF.

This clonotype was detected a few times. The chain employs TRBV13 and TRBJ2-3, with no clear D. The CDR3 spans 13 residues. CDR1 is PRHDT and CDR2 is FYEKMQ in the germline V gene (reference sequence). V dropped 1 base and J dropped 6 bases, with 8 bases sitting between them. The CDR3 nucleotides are TGTGCCAGCAGCTTAGTCCGTCTTGATACGCAGTATTTT. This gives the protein CASSLVRLDTQYF.

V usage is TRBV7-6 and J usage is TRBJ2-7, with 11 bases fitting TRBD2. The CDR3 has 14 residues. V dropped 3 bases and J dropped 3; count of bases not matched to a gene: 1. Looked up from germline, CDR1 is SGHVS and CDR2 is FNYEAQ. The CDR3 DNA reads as TGTGCCAGCAGCTTCGGACTAGCGGGCTACGAGCAGTACTTC. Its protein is CASSFGLAGYEQYF.

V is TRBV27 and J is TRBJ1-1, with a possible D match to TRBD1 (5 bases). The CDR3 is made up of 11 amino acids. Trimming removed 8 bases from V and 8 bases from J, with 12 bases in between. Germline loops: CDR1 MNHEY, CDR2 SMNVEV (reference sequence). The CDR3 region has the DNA TGTGCCAGCGCAGGCAGGGTGGAAGCTTTCTTT. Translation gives CASAGRVEAFF.

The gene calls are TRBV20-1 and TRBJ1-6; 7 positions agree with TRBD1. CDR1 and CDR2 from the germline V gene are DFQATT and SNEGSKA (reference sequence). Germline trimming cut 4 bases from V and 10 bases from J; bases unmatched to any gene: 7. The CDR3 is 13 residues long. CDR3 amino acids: CSAKRQGPSPLHF. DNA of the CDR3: TGCAGTGCTAAGCGACAGGGCCCGTCACCCCTCCACTTT.

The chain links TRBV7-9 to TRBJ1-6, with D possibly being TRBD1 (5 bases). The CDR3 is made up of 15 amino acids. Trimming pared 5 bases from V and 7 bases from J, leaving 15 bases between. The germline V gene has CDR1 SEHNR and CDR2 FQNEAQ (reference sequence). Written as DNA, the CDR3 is TGTGCCAGCAGCGGTGCATTGGGGCTAAATTCACCCCTCCACTTT. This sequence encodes CASSGALGLNSPLHF.

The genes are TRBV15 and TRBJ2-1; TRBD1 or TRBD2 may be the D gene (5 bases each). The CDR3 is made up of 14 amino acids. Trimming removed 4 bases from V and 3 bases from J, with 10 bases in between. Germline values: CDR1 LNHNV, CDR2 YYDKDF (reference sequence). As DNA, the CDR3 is TGTGCCACCAGCATGACGAGGGGCTACAATGAGCAGTTCTTC. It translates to CATSMTRGYNEQFF.

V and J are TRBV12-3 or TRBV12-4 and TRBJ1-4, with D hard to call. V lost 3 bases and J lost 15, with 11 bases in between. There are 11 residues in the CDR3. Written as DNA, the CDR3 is TGTGCCAGCAGTTTCCATTCCGAGATGTTTTTT. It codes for CASSFHSEMFF.

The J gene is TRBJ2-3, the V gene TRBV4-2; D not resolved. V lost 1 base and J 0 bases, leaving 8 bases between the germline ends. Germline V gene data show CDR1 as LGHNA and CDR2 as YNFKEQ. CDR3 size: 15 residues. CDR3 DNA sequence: TGTGCCAGCAGCCAAGTGGGTCCTAGCACAGATACGCAGTATTTT. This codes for CASSQVGPSTDTQYF.

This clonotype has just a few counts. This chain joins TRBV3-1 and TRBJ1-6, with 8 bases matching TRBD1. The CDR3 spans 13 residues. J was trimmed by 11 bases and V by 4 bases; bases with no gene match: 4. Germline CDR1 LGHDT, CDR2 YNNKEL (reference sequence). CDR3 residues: CASSRQGITPLHF. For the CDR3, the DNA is TGTGCCAGCAGCCGACAGGGGATAACACCCCTCCACTTT.